The T cell receptor (beta chain) under discussion was sequenced for a study of tumor-infiltrating lymphocytes in oesophageal squamous cell carcinoma. From germline, CDR1 is MNHNS and CDR2 SASEGT. This CDR3 has 14 amino acids. Trimming shortened V by 2 bases and J by 10 bases, and 15 bases separated the two germline ends. TCRdb analysed the PCR reads with MiXCR anew, one entry per CDR3 protein. Among about 12,000 distinct CDR3 sequences, 52% were seen once, and the ten largest hold roughly 30%. The material sequenced was esophageal tumor tissue. The clonotype originates from a female donor with esophageal squamous cell carcinoma. This chain links TRBV6-1 with TRBJ2-1; perhaps TRBD1 as D (5 bases). Here the CDR3 DNA reads TGTGCCAGCAGTGAAACAGGTGAGTCCTACGAGCAGTTCTTC. Translated, it gives CASSETGESYEQFF.